This T cell receptor beta chain was recorded in a study of CD8 T cells in ankylosing spondylitis. Via MiXCR, TCRdb re-called the 5' RACE reads, giving one row per CDR3 protein. The sample includes roughly 250,000 distinct CDR3 sequences, 8% to 9.5% seen only once; the top ten take under 7.5%. In this sample, this clonotype turned up many times. Its target is not known. Deletions cut 7 bases from V and 9 bases from J, with 10 bases between. This CDR3 has 10 residues. Germline lookup yields CDR1 SQVTM and CDR2 ANQGSEA. Whole-study findings and limits: Earlier reports found some motif variants in synovial fluid and blood in reactive arthritis. As for the disease-linked clones, they showed a CD8+ phenotype and occurred at relatively low frequencies in peripheral blood. Blood of patients with ankylosing spondylitis appeared to be characterized by a TCR beta motif of about 8 highly homologous variants.

The receptor comes from a male donor with ankylosing spondylitis or in good health (not recorded which). V and J are TRBV29-1 and TRBJ2-1; D might be TRBD1 or TRBD2, each matching 5 bases. The source material was blood, either unsorted or a sorted T cell fraction (not recorded which). The CDR3, as DNA: TGCAGCGCCCTTGGGGGTGAGCAGTTCTTC. It translates to CSALGGEQFF.